This TCR beta chain was documented in a study of blood T cell repertoires in COVID-19. Study information: Material from acute and convalescent COVID-19 was sourced from the United States, Italy and Spain. PBMCs, B-cell-depleted T cells, or T cells provided the cDNA or gDNA that made up the material.

CDR3 length: 12 residues. V was trimmed by 1 base and J by 4 bases, leaving 2 bases between them. Germline lookup yields CDR1 LGHDT and CDR2 YNNKEL (reference sequence). Under the authors' procedure: Counts of nucleated cells, estimated from reference gene primer amplification, were obtained. Generated by immunoSEQ multiplex PCR, the TCRdb table keeps only in-frame clones and is missing some. D and trimming come from the DNA, and the V and J calls and clone size come from that table. The sample carries roughly 85,000 clones, 86% recorded once. Material: peripheral blood. This receptor was obtained from a man aged 50-60 years with active or convalescent COVID-19. The V gene is TRBV3-1 (or the pseudogene TRBV3-2), the J gene TRBJ1-5, with unresolved D. The CDR3 region is CASSQANQPQHF. The CDR3 bases are TGTGCCAGCAGCCAAGCTAATCAGCCCCAGCATTTT.